This TCR beta chain appears in the sequencing data of a study of blood T cell repertoires in COVID-19. Study in general: Specimens from acute and convalescent COVID-19 originated in the United States, Italy and Spain.

A single count supports this clone. The CDR3 runs 15 residues. In germline, CDR1 is SGDLS, CDR2 YYNGEE. Trimming cost V 1 base and J 5 bases, with 15 bases left between them. In the original workflow: Nucleated cell counts were estimated from reference gene primer amplification. TCRdb keeps only in-frame clones here, not all; method: immunoSEQ multiplex PCR. Clonal size and the V and J genes are those of that table, whereas D and trimming came from the DNA. The table includes 150,000 to 250,000 clones, approximately 90% detected once. Participants, about 18 to 89 years old, spanned some 23 US areas. The receptor was derived from a woman in her twenties or thirties who had recovered from COVID-19. What was sequenced was PBMCs or T cells enriched from blood (not recorded which). The J gene is TRBJ1-1, the V gene TRBV9; TRBD1 is a possible D gene (6 bases). The CDR3 protein is CASSVLSTQGTEAFF. The CDR3 bases are TGTGCCAGCAGCGTATTATCAACCCAGGGGACTGAAGCTTTCTTT.